This T cell receptor beta chain was identified in a study of CD8+CD57+ T cells in acquired aplastic anemia (dated by TCRdb to the late 2010s). Notes on the research overall: Extracted DNA from sorted CD4+ and CD8+ cells averaged approximately 3 ug, ranging from 0.2 to 27.4 ug. An average of roughly 10 million reads for CD4+ cells and roughly 11 million reads for CD8+ cells was obtained from healthy donor samples.

Genomic DNA served as template for TCR beta VDJ combination and CDR3 sequence profiling. TCR repertoire sequencing was run on an Illumina HiSeq 2000. The published analysis was carried out like this. TRBV/TRBJ rearrangement plots, CDR3 size and DJ length profiles, and Simpson's diversity index were used to assess repertoires. The most abundant DNA sequence in the deep sequencing data was taken as the immunodominant clone. CDR3 amino acid sequences were screened for sharing across subjects and compared with published repertoires and the VDJdb database. TCRdb reran the public reads through fastp at Q25 and MiXCR, keeping productive beta chains. Rows with a matching CDR3 protein are joined into one entry that keeps the most common DNA and genes. The V and J calls and clone size come from TCRdb's table, not from the authors' own analysis. A total of fewer than 250,000 distinct CDR3 sequences appear in this sample, roughly half of them only once. The ten largest account for about 15% of the sample.

The study deep-sequenced TCR repertoires of sorted CD4+ and CD8+ blood T cells from severe aplastic anemia patients and healthy subjects. Ficoll-Paque density gradient centrifugation was used to isolate peripheral blood mononuclear cells. Before DNA extraction, CD4+ and CD8+ T cells were sorted with FACS or magnetic beads. What the study reported, not specific to this receptor: Between patients and healthy controls, no significant difference in CD8+ Simpson's diversity was found (P=0.060). About 29 CD8+ CDR3 sequences were found to be shared between patients and controls, but these sequences appeared to be highly expressed in patients and within the immunodominant clones of the patients.

There are many counts of this clonotype. The clone's antigen remains unknown. Base-call qualities are not available, and no considerably larger clone is one nucleotide away. The CDR3 has 14 amino acids, counting the end cysteine and phenylalanine. This entry keeps only the CDR3 DNA: 42 bases, framed from base 1. Trimming at the junction amounts to 2 bases on V and 3 bases on J, and the germline ends lie 9 bases apart. Per the germline V gene, KGHDR is the CDR1 and SFDVKD is the CDR2. The receptor's source is a human donor in good health, serving as a control. The sample consisted of sorted CD4+, CD8+, or CD8+CD57+ T cells (not recorded which) from PBMCs. Recombination joined TRBV24-1 with TRBJ2-5, and perhaps TRBD1 as D gene, on 5 matching bases. The DNA is as follows: TGTGCCACCAGTGATTCCTGGACAAAAGAGACCCAGTACTTC. Its amino acids are CATSDSWTKETQYF.